This T cell receptor beta chain stems from a study of cytomegalovirus exposure and HLA in healthy donors (dated by TCRdb to 2016 to 2017). For the study in its entirety: In an earlier analysis of under 600 of the donors, about 260 Gb of sequence data and approximately 100 million unique TCR beta sequences from 180 million or so T cells were reported. About 300 gigabases of sequencing data and 78 million or so unique TCR sequences were included in an early release covering 550 to 800 HLA-typed donors. Among the roughly 370 genotyped donors, approximately 77% belonged to the genetic ancestry cluster associated with self-reported Caucasian donors. The study was designed to test whether signatures of past pathogen exposure could be identified by cataloging public T cell receptors. Using immunosequencing, the study profiled T cell repertoires from fewer than 700 subjects and related those repertoires to cytomegalovirus serostatus. Besides the first cohort of under 700 subjects, a separate validation cohort made up of around 120 different subjects was used. To predict cytomegalovirus infection status, the study brought together high-throughput TCR immunosequencing, statistical association of individual TCRs with disease status, and machine learning. A later analysis re-examined previously published TCR beta repertoires from just over 650 donors and added high-resolution HLA genotyping to investigate patterns of TCR occurrence. In the later analysis, no new phenotypic data were used to find candidate immune exposures; instead, reliance was placed on TCR beta sequences and their occurrence across donors. To decide whether each TCR beta V gene segment behaved as functional or pseudogenic, an earlier analysis of some 600 of the donors relied on high-throughput TCR beta sequencing. Alongside the repertoire data, information on donor age, sex, ethnicity and CMV serostatus was compiled. A later genetic analysis used genome-wide SNP genotypes for 398 of the 666 donors, treating that subset as a discovery cohort. Every repertoire in the discovery cohort had been generated on one and the same sequencing platform. HLA typing included class I and class II loci at four-digit resolution. Typing coverage differed by locus: A, B, C, DRB1 and DQB1 were typed in roughly 620-630 donors, DQA1 in about 560, DPA1 in 600 to 610, and DPB1 in 400 to 480. Four or five DR-DQ haplotypes were handled as single units for association and clustering because linkage in the cohort was strong. Among 398 genotyped donors of the cohort, an average of roughly 230,000 unique TCR beta nucleotide sequences was sequenced per donor, of which approximately 18% were non-productive. The investigation overall reported the following: In the study, 150 to 200 TCR beta chains were listed as associated with cytomegalovirus. Because counts were too low, roughly 17 rarely observed V segments, including chromosome 9 orphons, were left out of the earlier analysis of over 550 of the donors. Several of the top co-occurrence clusters appeared to be linked to parvovirus B19, influenza, CMV and Epstein-Barr virus, according to a later analysis. The authors suggested that the approach could potentially be extended to other disease states and immunological phenotypes. A further reported finding was that TCR beta sequences accurately predicted the HLA-A and HLA-B alleles for most subjects in the first cohort. The classifier was reported to diagnose cytomegalovirus status with high specificity and sensitivity in both the original cohort and the validation cohort. In this cohort, only TCR beta chains were sequenced, and detectable features were limited by the absence of alpha or paired-chain data. The sequencing pipeline was judged likely to have produced a cluster of highly shared sequence variants as a technical artifact. V-gene and J-gene trimming of TCR beta chains was associated with a missense DCLRE1C variant in a later genetic analysis, and the association was replicated in an independent cohort. When HLA alleles, especially DR and DQ, strongly co-occurred, attributing TCR associations to individual alleles was difficult. Some IMGT-functional V segments, including TRBV6-2 and TRBV6-3, could not be told apart with the 87-base-pair reads, so those segments were excluded. In a later analysis, HLA-associated TCR beta chains showed more clonal expansion and lower generation probabilities than non-associated chains that were equally common. According to a later analysis, most CMV-associated TCR beta chains appeared to be HLA-restricted, and the HLA associations seemed to be driven largely by CMV exposure. A later analysis associated 15,000 or so TCR beta sequences with specific HLA alleles at a false discovery rate of 0.05. Linkage disequilibrium might explain the correlated functional status among segregating V segments, but an unknown experimental factor could not be ruled out. Because HLA typing was unavailable for some donors at each locus, only the typed subset was used in association tests. In vitro tests confirmed that a few of the cytomegalovirus-associated TCR beta chains recognize cytomegalovirus antigens. The presence/absence analyses assumed that sequencing depth was roughly uniform across donors, and that assumption may not be true. Broadly in line with IMGT annotations, most TCR beta V segments showed up in productive rearrangements about 87% or about 30% of the time in an earlier analysis of 587 of the donors. For the cohort, immune exposure information was limited to CMV serostatus. A later analysis found that TCR association rates varied across HLA loci, with DRB1 alleles showing the most associated TCRs and HLA-C alleles the fewest. While some public TCRs were present in many individuals, most TCR sequences turned up only very rarely across donors. In a later genetic analysis, fewer N-insertions in productive TCRs were reported among donors in an Asian-associated ancestry cluster than the approximately 630-donor mean.

Libraries were made using the immunoSEQ multiplex PCR assay. For the multiplex PCR, a mixture combining 60 forward primers for TCR Vbeta segments and 13 reverse primers for TCR Jbeta segments was used. The CDR3 region of rearranged TCR beta genes was amplified from genomic DNA by a multiplex PCR assay. On the Illumina HiSeq System, the amplified TCR beta libraries were sequenced as 87-base-pair reads. Per the original workflow: Across the 600 to 700 repertoires, a later analysis counted some 81 million unique TCR beta chains, roughly 11 million of which were shared by at least two donors. Raw reads were error-corrected and collapsed into unique sequences by a nearest-neighbor algorithm in which closely related sequences were merged to remove PCR and sequencing errors. CDR3 sequences were aligned to IMGT reference sequences to assign V, D and J gene segments. For a sequence to be retained, at least a six-nucleotide match to both a V gene segment and a J gene segment was required. A rearrangement was called productive if the CDR3 had no stop codons and remained in frame with V and J, and every other rearrangement was called non-productive. Following IMGT convention, CDR3 was defined as the stretch from the second conserved V-encoded cysteine up to the conserved J-encoded phenylalanine. Sequences without an unambiguous match to a single V gene segment were excluded from the earlier analysis of approximately 600 of the donors. An earlier analysis of some 610 of the donors called V segments functional above 56.7% productive rearrangements and segregating when the between-donor standard deviation exceeded 5%. A statistical classification framework was built to diagnose cytomegalovirus status from the catalog of TCR beta chain sequences. V and J gene assignment, in a later analysis, came from comparing TCR nucleotide sequences with IMGT/GENE-DB human TR gene sequences. The TCRdist pipeline was used in a later analysis to assign CDR3 sequences and most-parsimonious VDJ recombination scenarios. A later analysis defined each TCR beta chain by its CDR3 amino acid sequence plus V-gene family, and excluded reads lacking a unique V-gene family. As a way to deal with suspected cross-contamination and a sequencing artifact, a later analysis dropped nearly 600 nucleotide sequences that were highly shared and had low generation probability. In a later analysis, a clonal expansion index was calculated for each public chain from normalized within-repertoire ranks of inferred template counts. In a later analysis, generation probabilities were computed using a VDJ recombination model fitted to out-of-frame rearrangements, and the results were checked against IGoR. In a later analysis, hypergeometric tests were used to score TCR-TCR, TCR-HLA and TCR-CMV co-occurrence, with a repertoire-size bias correction applied to TCR pairs. To estimate false discovery rates, a later analysis permuted the HLA or CMV assignments 20 times. In a later analysis, co-occurring TCRs were grouped using DBSCAN, and TCRdist sequence similarity was added for clustering within HLA-allele-positive subsets. Repertoires with fewer than 30,000 or more than 120,000 public chains, plus five repertoires with anomalous nucleotide sharing, were excluded from co-occurrence clustering. The immuneACCESS repertoire file appears here via TCRdb, limited to in-frame rearrangements. These files lack a portion of the clones; in checked studies, under half of the deficit traces to unresolved V genes, and the cause of the others is not known. V and J calls and clone size come straight from that table; D and trimming were deduced from the DNA. Recorded for this sample are more than 85,000 clones; more than 75% of them occurred a single time. About 1.8% of the sample belongs to the ten largest clones.

V drops 4 bases and J drops 4 bases, leaving 10 bases in between. Inclusive of the bounding cysteine and phenylalanine, the CDR3 is 12 residues long. CDR3 DNA is the only sequence kept; it has 36 bases, read in frame from the first base. As encoded in the germline V gene (reference sequence), CDR1 is GTSNPN while CDR2 is SVGIG. The cohort comprised 550 to 700 healthy bone marrow donors. At the time of sampling, every cohort member was nominally healthy, though immune exposures that went unrecorded were likely present. The donor was CMV seronegative and was included in the group of about 350 seronegative cohort members. Every donor gave a peripheral blood sample, and the peripheral blood mononuclear cells from that sample were used for TCR beta sequencing. Genomic DNA was extracted from the blood cell samples with the Qiagen DNeasy Blood Extraction Kit. With regard to this clone: It lacks a known antigen. No base qualities exist here, and no much larger clone lies one base off it.

The clonotype originates from a man in his forties or fifties in good health and CMV-seronegative. The chain is encoded by TRBV30 joined to TRBJ1-2, and the D gene may be TRBD1, 5 bases matching. Sequenced input: PBMCs. CDR3 reads: CAWTHQGYGYTF. At the DNA level, the sequence is TGTGCCTGGACCCACCAGGGCTATGGCTACACCTTC.